The entry that follows covers one T cell receptor (beta chain) sequence. The record originates from a study of neoadjuvant anti-PD-1 for oral cavity cancer. Time point specified: after neoadjuvant nivolumab, at surgical resection. Profiled with immunoSEQ multiplex PCR; TCRdb holds only in-frame clones, not every one. The data hold 55,000 to 75,000 clones, with 86% observed a single time. This CDR3 has 13 amino acids. V dropped 0 bases and J dropped 5 bases, with 7 bases sitting between them. The germline V gene has CDR1 MNHEY and CDR2 SVGAGI. This TCR derives from a person aged 35-80 years with oral cavity squamous cell carcinoma. The source was PBMCs, collected after nivolumab (anti-PD-1) treatment. The chain links TRBV6-5 to TRBJ2-5; D is perhaps TRBD2 (5 bases). In DNA form, the CDR3 reads TGTGCCAGCAGTTACTCGCCGGGGGAGACCCAGTACTTC. Translating it yields CASSYSPGETQYF.